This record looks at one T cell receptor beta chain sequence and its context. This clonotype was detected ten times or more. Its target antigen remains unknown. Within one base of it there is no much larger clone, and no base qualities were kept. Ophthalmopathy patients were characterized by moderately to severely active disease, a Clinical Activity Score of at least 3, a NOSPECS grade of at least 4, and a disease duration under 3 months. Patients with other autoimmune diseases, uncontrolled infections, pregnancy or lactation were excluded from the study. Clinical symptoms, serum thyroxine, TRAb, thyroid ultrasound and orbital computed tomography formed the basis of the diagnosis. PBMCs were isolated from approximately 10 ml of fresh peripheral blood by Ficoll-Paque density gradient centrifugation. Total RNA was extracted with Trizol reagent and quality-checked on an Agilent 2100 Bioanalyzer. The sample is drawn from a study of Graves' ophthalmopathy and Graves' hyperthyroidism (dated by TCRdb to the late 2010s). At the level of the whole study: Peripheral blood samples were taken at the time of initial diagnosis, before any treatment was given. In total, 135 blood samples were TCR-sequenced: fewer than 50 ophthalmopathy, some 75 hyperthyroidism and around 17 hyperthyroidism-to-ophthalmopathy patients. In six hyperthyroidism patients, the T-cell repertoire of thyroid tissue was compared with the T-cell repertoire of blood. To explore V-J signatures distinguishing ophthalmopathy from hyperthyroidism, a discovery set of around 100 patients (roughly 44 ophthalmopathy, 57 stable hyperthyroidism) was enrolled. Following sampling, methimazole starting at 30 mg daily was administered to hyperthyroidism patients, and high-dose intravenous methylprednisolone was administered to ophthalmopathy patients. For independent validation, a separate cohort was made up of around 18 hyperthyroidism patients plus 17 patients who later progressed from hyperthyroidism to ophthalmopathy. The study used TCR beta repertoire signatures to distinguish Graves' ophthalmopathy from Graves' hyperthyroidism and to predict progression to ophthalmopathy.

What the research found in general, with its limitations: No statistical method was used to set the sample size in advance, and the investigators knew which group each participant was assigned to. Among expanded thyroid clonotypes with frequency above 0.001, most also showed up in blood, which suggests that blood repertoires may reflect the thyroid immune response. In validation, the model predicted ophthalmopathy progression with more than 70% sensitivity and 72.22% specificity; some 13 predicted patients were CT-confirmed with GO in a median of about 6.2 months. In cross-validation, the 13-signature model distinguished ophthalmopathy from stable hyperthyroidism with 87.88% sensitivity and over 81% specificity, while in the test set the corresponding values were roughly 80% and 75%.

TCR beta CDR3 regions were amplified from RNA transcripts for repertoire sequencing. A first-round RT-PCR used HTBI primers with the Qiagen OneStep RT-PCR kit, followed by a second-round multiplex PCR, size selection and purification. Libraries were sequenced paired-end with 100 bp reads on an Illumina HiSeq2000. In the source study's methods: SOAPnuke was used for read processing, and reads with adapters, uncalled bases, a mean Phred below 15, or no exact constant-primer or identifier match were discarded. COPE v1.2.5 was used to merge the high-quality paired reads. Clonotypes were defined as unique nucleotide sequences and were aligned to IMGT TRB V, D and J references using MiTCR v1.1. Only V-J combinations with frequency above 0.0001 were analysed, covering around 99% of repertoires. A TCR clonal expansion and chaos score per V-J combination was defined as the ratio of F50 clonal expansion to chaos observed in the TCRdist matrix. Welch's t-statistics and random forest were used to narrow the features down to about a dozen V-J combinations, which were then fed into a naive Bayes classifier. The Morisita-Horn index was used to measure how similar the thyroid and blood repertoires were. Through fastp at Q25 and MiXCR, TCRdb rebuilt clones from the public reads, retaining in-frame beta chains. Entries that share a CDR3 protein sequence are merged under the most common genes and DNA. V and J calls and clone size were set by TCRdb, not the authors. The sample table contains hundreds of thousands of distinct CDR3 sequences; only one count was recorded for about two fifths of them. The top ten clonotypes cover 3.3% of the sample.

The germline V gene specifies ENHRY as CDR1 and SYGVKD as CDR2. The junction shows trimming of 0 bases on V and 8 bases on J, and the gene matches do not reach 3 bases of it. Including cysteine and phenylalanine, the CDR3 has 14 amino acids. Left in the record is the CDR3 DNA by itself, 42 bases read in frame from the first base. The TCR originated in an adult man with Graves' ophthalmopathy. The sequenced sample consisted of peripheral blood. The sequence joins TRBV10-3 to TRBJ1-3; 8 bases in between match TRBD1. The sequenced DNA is TGTGCCATCAGTGAGTCGAACAGGGGGGACACCATATATTTT. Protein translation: CAISESNRGDTIYF.